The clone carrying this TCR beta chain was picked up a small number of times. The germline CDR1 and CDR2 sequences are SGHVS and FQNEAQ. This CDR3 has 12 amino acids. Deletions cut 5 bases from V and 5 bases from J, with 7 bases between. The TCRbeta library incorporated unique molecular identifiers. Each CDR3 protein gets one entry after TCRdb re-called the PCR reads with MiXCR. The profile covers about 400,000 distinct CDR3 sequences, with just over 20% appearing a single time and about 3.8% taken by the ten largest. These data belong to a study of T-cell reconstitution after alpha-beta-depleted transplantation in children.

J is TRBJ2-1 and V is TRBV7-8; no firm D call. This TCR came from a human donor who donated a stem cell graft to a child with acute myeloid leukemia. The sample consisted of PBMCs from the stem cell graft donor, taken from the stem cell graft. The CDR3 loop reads CASSRKNNEQFF. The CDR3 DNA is TGTGCCAGCAGCCGTAAAAACAATGAGCAGTTCTTC.